This T cell receptor beta chain was sequenced for a study of T cells after posttransplantation cyclophosphamide. Whole-study findings and limits: Later post-transplant blood repertoires were often dominated by donor CD8+ memory clones.

Clones were read by immunoSEQ multiplex PCR, and TCRdb kept only the in-frame ones, dropping some. This repertoire lists around 44,000 clones without singletons; around 2.1% sits in the top ten. This clone has more than one count but fewer than ten. Its matching antigen is unknown. The related graft donor's blood sample was taken on the day of bone marrow donation. The germline V and J ends were trimmed by 6 bases and 3 bases, with 18 bases remaining between them. The CDR3 has 15 residues. CDR1 is MNHNY and CDR2 is SVGAGI in the germline V gene (reference sequence). The sequencing sample was made of PBMCs. The chain couples TRBV6-6 to TRBJ2-7; D might be TRBD1 (6 bases). This clonotype was obtained from a man aged 40-50 years in good health, CMV-negative, and a related stem cell transplant donor. CDR3 protein: CASRKTGPPNYEQYV. The CDR3 region has the DNA TGTGCCAGCAGGAAAACAGGGCCCCCCAACTACGAGCAGTACGTC.